This entry lists 21 T cell receptor beta chains sequenced from one sample in a study of T-cell reconstitution after alpha-beta-depleted transplantation in children. TCRbeta library construction was performed incorporating unique molecular identifiers. TCRdb re-called the PCR reads through MiXCR, storing one row per CDR3 protein. Here the sample spans 250,000 to 300,000 distinct CDR3 sequences, roughly 9.1% being singletons. Specimen: PBMCs, collected before TCRalphabeta/CD19-depleted stem cell transplant. These receptors came from a boy less than two years old with acute myeloid leukemia, due to receive a stem cell transplant.

The table lists this clonotype with many counts. V usage is TRBV7-3 and J usage is TRBJ2-2; 7 nucleotides agree with TRBD2. Trimming took 5 bases from V and 5 from J; bases not matched to a gene: 5. Germline lookup yields CDR1 SGHTA and CDR2 FQGTGA. The CDR3 consists of 14 residues. The CDR3 loop is CASSPSGSTGELFF. The CDR3 coding sequence is TGTGCCAGCAGCCCTAGCGGATCGACCGGGGAGCTGTTTTTT.

The J gene is TRBJ1-5, the V gene TRBV29-1; TRBD1 is a possible D gene (6 bases). V lost 4 bases and J lost 7, with 23 bases in between. CDR3 length: 16 residues. The germline gives CDR1 SQVTM, CDR2 ANQGSEA. The CDR3 DNA sequence: TGCAGCGTTGGATTTGGGACATCCCGCTATGGGCAGCCCCAGCATTTT. As protein: CSVGFGTSRYGQPQHF. Combining the CDR3 with reference TRBV29-1 and TRBJ1-5 gives the whole variable domain SAVISQKPSRDICQRGTSLTIQCQVDSQVTMMFWYRQQPGQSLTLIATANQGSEATYESGFVIDKFPISRPNLTFSTLTVSNMSPEDSSIYLCSVGFGTSRYGQPQHFGDGTRLSIL.

About this clonotype: Just one base apart from a much larger clone, this may be a read error. The chain is built from TRBV12-3 or TRBV12-4 and TRBJ2-5, with 7 bases identical to TRBD2. The CDR3 covers 15 residues. The CDR3 spells CAGSYIGLGQETQYF. The DNA for the CDR3 is TGTGCCGGCAGTTATATCGGACTAGGCCAAGAGACCCAGTACTTC.

This clonotype was recorded at least ten times. The V gene is TRBV10-3, the J gene TRBJ2-3; perhaps TRBD2 as D (5 bases). The CDR3 spans 12 residues. CDR1 is ENHRY, CDR2 SYGVKD, per germline. V gave up 10 bases and J gave up 1 base, with 9 bases separating them. The CDR3 nucleotides are TGTGCCACCAAGGAGGGCACAGATACGCAGTATTTT. Its protein product is CATKEGTDTQYF.

This clonotype was recorded a few times. The V and J genes are TRBV5-1 and TRBJ2-7; 10 bases line up with TRBD1. J gave up 2 bases and V 3 bases, and 11 bases lay outside the gene matches. Germline V gives CDR1 SGHRS, CDR2 YFSETQ. The CDR3 contains 17 residues. CDR3 coding DNA: TGCGCCAGCAGCTCACGCGTGGGACAGGGGCGAGCCTACGAGCAGTACTTC. Translated, it gives CASSSRVGQGRAYEQYF.

The table lists this clonotype with many counts. The rearrangement joins TRBV6-1 to TRBJ2-3; weak D call: TRBD2 (7 bases). V was shortened by 8 bases and J by 2 bases, with 17 bases between the two germline ends. This CDR3 has 15 residues. The germline gives CDR1 MNHNS, CDR2 SASEGT. DNA of the CDR3: TGTGCCAGCGCGCGGGGGCGACTATTCACAGATACGCAGTATTTT. Amino acid sequence: CASARGRLFTDTQYF.

This clonotype was seen repeatedly, ten times or more. The V gene is TRBV3-1, the J gene TRBJ2-3; D might be TRBD2 (5 bases). V was cut by 1 base and J by 0 bases, with 17 bases left in between. Germline V CDR1 and CDR2: LGHDT, YNNKEL (reference sequence). CDR3 length equals 18 residues. The CDR3 nucleotides are TGTGCCAGCAGCCAAGGCCCGCTAGCACCTACTAGCACAGATACGCAGTATTTT. This translates into CASSQGPLAPTSTDTQYF.

This clonotype was observed many times. The chain recombines TRBV20-1 with TRBJ2-5; weak D call: TRBD2 (5 bases). Trimming took 5 bases from V and 4 from J, leaving 14 bases between them. The length of the CDR3 is 13 residues. CDR1 is DFQATT, CDR2 SNEGSKA, per germline (reference sequence). The CDR3 reads CSAGGPWGETQYF. CDR3 nucleotide sequence: TGCAGTGCTGGAGGACCCTGGGGAGAGACCCAGTACTTC.

This clonotype was seen repeatedly, ten times or more. The gene calls are TRBV29-1 and TRBJ2-4; 9 bases line up with TRBD1. Trimming at V came to 7 bases and at J to 1 base, leaving 5 bases not matched to a gene. The CDR3 is made up of 14 amino acids. The V gene's germline CDR1 is SQVTM and CDR2 ANQGSEA. CDR3 protein: CSANRGQAKNIQYF. The CDR3 DNA sequence: TGCAGCGCGAACAGGGGGCAGGCCAAAAACATTCAGTACTTC.

This clonotype came up many times. V usage is TRBV20-1 and J usage is TRBJ2-3; D is perhaps TRBD2 (6 bases). Germline lookup yields CDR1 DFQATT and CDR2 SNEGSKA (reference sequence). This CDR3 is built from 14 residues. Trimming cost V 4 bases and J 3 bases, with 14 bases left between them. CDR3 in amino acids: CSATRDSITDTQYF. The CDR3 DNA reads as TGCAGTGCTACTAGGGACTCAATAACAGATACGCAGTATTTT.

This clonotype appeared many times. The rearrangement links TRBV7-9 to TRBJ1-2; 9 bases are a match to TRBD1. The germline gives CDR1 SEHNR, CDR2 FQNEAQ (reference sequence). V shed 6 bases, J shed 4 bases, and the junction held 9 bases outside the gene matches. The CDR3 contains 15 residues. CDR3 coding DNA: TGTGCCAGCAGTTTTTTCGACAGGGGGGCCTATGGCTACACCTTC. It specifies CASSFFDRGAYGYTF. Full variable domain (rest looked up from reference TRBV7-9 and TRBJ1-2): DTGVSQNPRHKITKRGQNVTFRCDPISEHNRLYWYRQTLGQGPEFLTYFQNEAQLEKSRLLSDRFSAERPKGSFSTLEIQRTEQGDSAMYLCASSFFDRGAYGYTFGSGTRLTVV.

This clonotype has more than one count but fewer than ten. Here the CDR3 reads CASSEQIYGYTF. The CDR3 DNA reads as TGTGCCAGCAGTGAACAGATCTATGGCTACACCTTC. J is TRBJ1-2 and V is TRBV6-1; D unclear. The V gene lost 2 bases and the J gene lost 4 bases, with 5 bases spanning the gap. Germline lookup yields CDR1 MNHNS and CDR2 SASEGT. The CDR3 spans 12 residues.

This clonotype was picked up many times. The chain links TRBV10-3 to TRBJ2-1; maybe TRBD1 (6 bases). This CDR3 comprises 17 residues. Germline CDR1 is ENHRY and CDR2 is SYGVKD. The V gene lost 0 bases and the J gene lost 8 bases, with 20 bases spanning the gap. CDR3 DNA sequence: TGTGCCATCAGTGAGTCGATGGGGGCCGGAGGTGTCCATGAGCAGTTCTTC. As protein: CAISESMGAGGVHEQFF.

At least ten counts were recorded for this clonotype. The chain combines TRBV11-3 with TRBJ2-1, with 9 bases identical to TRBD1. This CDR3 has 16 amino acids. Trimming took 5 bases from V and 3 from J; bases not matched to a gene: 8. CDR1 SGHNT and CDR2 YENEEA come from the germline V gene. The CDR3 sequence is CASSPRRQGGYNEQFF. CDR3 bases: TGTGCCAGCAGCCCACGTCGACAGGGGGGCTACAATGAGCAGTTCTTC.

This clonotype was detected ten times or more. This chain links TRBV2 with TRBJ2-1; 8 bases are a match to TRBD2. V trimming: 2 bases; J trimming: 5 bases; junction bases outside the gene matches: 5. The germline gives CDR1 SNHLY, CDR2 FYNNEI. CDR3 length: 15 amino acids. CDR3 in DNA: TGTGCCAGCAGTGAACTCCTAGCGGGTCACAATGAGCAGTTCTTC. This encodes CASSELLAGHNEQFF.

This clonotype was found many times. The chain employs TRBV6-1 and TRBJ2-1, with TRBD2 identical over 10 bases. Germline-derived CDR1 and CDR2 are MNHNS and SASEGT. This CDR3 spans 15 amino acids. V shed 7 bases, J shed 6 bases, and the junction held 9 bases outside the gene matches. Here the CDR3 DNA reads TGTGCCAGCACCGAAGGGCTAGCGGGAGTCAATGAGCAGTTCTTC. Amino acids: CASTEGLAGVNEQFF.

V and J are TRBV7-7 and TRBJ2-5, with 9 bases identical to TRBD1. V was pared by 1 base and J by 5 bases, with 5 bases of the junction left unmatched. Germline V gene lookup returns CDR1 SSHAT and CDR2 FNYEAQ (reference sequence). CDR3 size: 15 residues. CDR3 in DNA: TGTGCCAGCAGCTTAGGGGGACAGGGCCAGGAGACCCAGTACTTC. Its translation: CASSLGGQGQETQYF.

This clonotype was counted between two and nine times. CDR3 sequence (DNA): TGCAGTGCTAGAGATACGGTTTATAGCAATCAGCCCCAGCATTTT. This sequence encodes CSARDTVYSNQPQHF. The V call is TRBV20-1, the J call TRBJ1-5; unclear D gene. The CDR3 totals 15 residues. Per germline, CDR1 DFQATT and CDR2 SNEGSKA (reference sequence). V gave up 0 bases and J gave up 0 bases, with 9 bases separating them.

This clonotype occurred many times. Here the CDR3 reads CASSSLAGVPSYNEQFF. The CDR3 coding sequence is TGTGCCAGCAGCTCATTAGCGGGAGTCCCCTCCTACAATGAGCAGTTCTTC. The rearrangement links TRBV7-2 to TRBJ2-1; 9 bases match TRBD2. The V segment lost 4 bases and the J segment 0 bases; nucleotides outside the gene matches: 7. This CDR3 spans 17 amino acids. Germline V CDR1 and CDR2: SGHTA, FQGNSA.

There are many counts of this clonotype. The chain is built from TRBV28 and TRBJ1-1; 7 bases align to TRBD1. The CDR3 spans 18 residues. Germline assignment: CDR1 MDHEN and CDR2 SYDVKM. The junction had 12 bases not matched to a gene; V was cut back by 2 bases and J by 0 bases. Here the CDR3 DNA reads TGTGCCAGCAGTTTAAGGTACCCCGGGACAGCCTTGAACACTGAAGCTTTCTTT. This gives the protein CASSLRYPGTALNTEAFF.

This clonotype was seen ten or more times. CDR3 sequence reads: CASSLAGQGTYEQYF. The CDR3 DNA follows: TGTGCCAGCAGCTTAGCGGGACAGGGAACCTACGAGCAGTACTTC. The rearrangement joins TRBV7-2 to TRBJ2-7; 9 positions match TRBD1. The CDR3 has 15 residues. Germline V gene sequence: CDR1 SGHTA, CDR2 FQGNSA. V shed 0 bases and J 2 bases; nucleotides not matched to a gene: 2.